A single sample gave rise to the 18 T cell receptor beta chains below, sequenced in a study of CD8+CD57+ T cells in acquired aplastic anemia. TCR beta VDJ and CDR3 profiles were obtained from a genomic DNA template. TCRdb re-called the reads with MiXCR, one entry per CDR3 protein. This table holds roughly 250,000 distinct CDR3 sequences, approximately 86% found once. It was patients with CD8+CD57+ cell expansion by flow cytometry who were chosen for sequencing. Sequenced input: sorted CD4+, CD8+, or CD8+CD57+ T cells (not recorded which) from PBMCs. These TCRs come from a human donor with aplastic anemia.

The chain uses TRBV5-5 and TRBJ2-7; D might be TRBD2 (6 bases). CDR1 is SGHKS, CDR2 YYEKEE, per germline (reference sequence). The CDR3 totals 18 residues. Trimming took off 1 base at V and 1 base at J, with 21 bases between the two ends. This chain's CDR3 is CASSLHRGGIALSYEQYV. CDR3 coding DNA: TGTGCCAGCAGCTTGCATCGGGGCGGGATAGCCCTTTCCTACGAGCAGTACGTC.

The genes are TRBV9 and TRBJ2-7; TRBD2 might be the D (6 bases). V gave up 4 bases and J gave up 6 bases, with 20 bases separating them. CDR1 and CDR2 (germline): SGDLS, YYNGEE. This CDR3 has 15 residues. CDR3 nucleotide sequence: TGTGCCAGCAGCTTCGGGAGCGAGAACGATTCCGAGCAGTACGTC. As protein: CASSFGSENDSEQYV.

This clonotype was picked up one time. A read error may account for a junction end that differs from germline. J is TRBJ2-1 and V is TRBV7-2, with a tentative D call TRBD1 (6 bases). This CDR3 contains 16 residues. CDR1 SGHTA and CDR2 FQGNSA come from the germline V gene. CDR3: CASSLGQRSTYNEQFF. CDR3 nucleotides: TGTGCCAGCAGTTTAGGACAGAGGAGCACCTACAATGAGCAGTTCTTC.

In regard to this clonotype: The limits of the CDR3 on the DNA are not certain, so only TCRdb's listed CDR3 is given. V gene TRBV7-9 combines with J gene TRBJ1-2; TRBD1 is the table's D call, not checked against the DNA. The V gene's germline CDR1 is SEHNR and CDR2 FQNEAQ (reference sequence). The CDR3 is 15 amino acids long, termini counted. This chain's CDR3 is CAGQGGRETQYFETF.

With regard to this clonotype: No conserved phenylalanine or tryptophan ends this CDR3, so it is likely a read error. The DNA is omitted, as the CDR3 cannot be located on it reliably, and the CDR3 follows TCRdb's listing. J is TRBJ1-5 and V is TRBV4-3. Germline CDR1 reads LGHNA; CDR2 reads YSLEER. The CDR3 is 11 amino acids long, termini counted. CDR3 residues: CASSQGSAVGR.

The rearrangement uses TRBV7-8 and TRBJ1-2; D not resolved. This CDR3 has 16 amino acids. V gave up 3 bases and J gave up 10 bases, with 24 bases separating them. Per the germline V gene, CDR1 is SGHVS and CDR2 is FQNEAQ. The DNA of the CDR3 is TGTGCCAGCAGCTTGGAGGGAGGCGGCGATACGCATTACTACACCTTC. Its protein is CASSLEGGGDTHYYTF.

Details on this clonotype: Without the conserved terminal phenylalanine or tryptophan, this CDR3 likely stems from a read error. The DNA is omitted, as the CDR3 cannot be located on it reliably, and the CDR3 follows TCRdb's listing. The chain joins TRBV7-8 to TRBJ1-2. The length of the CDR3 is 13 amino acids, counting both ends. Germline CDR1 reads SGHVS; CDR2 reads FQNEAQ. The CDR3 loop is CASSLAGDRDNQY.

The rearrangement uses TRBV12-3 or TRBV12-4 and TRBJ2-5, with a weak D call TRBD1 (6 bases). V was trimmed by 4 bases and J by 1 base, leaving 13 bases between them. The CDR3 loop spans 15 amino acids. CDR3: CASSSPQGTQETQYF. CDR3 in DNA: TGTGCCAGCAGTTCCCCCCAGGGGACCCAAGAGACCCAGTACTTC.

The chain carries TRBV7-9 and TRBJ2-5; D is perhaps TRBD2 (7 bases). There are 14 residues in the CDR3. Between the trimmed V and J ends, which lost 11 bases and 5 bases, there was a span of 21 bases. Germline values: CDR1 SEHNR, CDR2 FQNEAQ (reference sequence). The CDR3 is CAARGGSEHETQYF. The CDR3 nucleotides read TGTGCCGCCCGCGGGGGCAGCGAGCACGAGACCCAGTACTTC.

This clonotype was observed a few times. This chain uses TRBV6-5 with TRBJ1-1, with 7 positions matching TRBD1. The CDR3 spans 14 residues. In germline, CDR1 is MNHEY, CDR2 SVGAGI. Trimming removed 7 bases from V and 7 bases from J; junction bases left unmatched: 12. The CDR3 reads CASNQGGPLGEAFF. DNA of the CDR3: TGTGCCAGCAATCAAGGGGGCCCCCTTGGTGAAGCTTTCTTT.

For this clonotype: A much larger clonotype is one base distant, so this may be a read error. The CDR3 does not end in the conserved phenylalanine or tryptophan, so this is likely a read error. No DNA is shown, since the ends of the CDR3 on it are uncertain; the CDR3 is the one TCRdb lists. The rearrangement links TRBV9 to TRBJ2-3. The germline V gene encodes CDR1 SGDLS and CDR2 YYNGEE. The CDR3 adds up to 13 amino acids, both ends counted. The CDR3 here is CASSVGADTQYFV.

In nucleotides, the CDR3 is TGTGCCAGCAGCGTATCGCGAGACCCCGATACGCAGTATTTT. Its protein is CASSVSRDPDTQYF. The J gene is TRBJ2-3, the V gene TRBV9, with D unresolved. The germline CDR1 and CDR2 sequences are SGDLS and YYNGEE. Trimming removed 1 base at V and 6 bases at J, with 12 bases between. The CDR3 extends over 14 amino acids. Full variable domain (outside the CDR3, taken from reference TRBV9 and TRBJ2-3): DSGVTQTPKHLITATGQRVTLRCSPRSGDLSVYWYQQSLDQGLQFLIQYYNGEERAKGNILERFSAQQFPDLHSELNLSSLELGDSALYFCASSVSRDPDTQYFGPGTRLTVL.

This clonotype was detected a few times. V gene TRBV7-9 combines with J gene TRBJ1-2, with D hard to call. Germline V gene sequence: CDR1 SEHNR, CDR2 FQNEAQ (reference sequence). V shed 1 base and J shed 3 bases, with 6 bases lying between them. The CDR3 runs to 13 residues. The CDR3, as DNA: TGTGCCAGCAGCTTAGATTCGGACTATGGCTACACCTTC. Its protein product is CASSLDSDYGYTF. Full variable domain (remainder filled in from reference TRBV7-9 and TRBJ1-2): DTGVSQNPRHKITKRGQNVTFRCDPISEHNRLYWYRQTLGQGPEFLTYFQNEAQLEKSRLLSDRFSAERPKGSFSTLEIQRTEQGDSAMYLCASSLDSDYGYTFGSGTRLTVV.

This clonotype was seen just once. The missing conserved phenylalanine or tryptophan at the end of this CDR3 makes a read error likely. No DNA is shown, since the ends of the CDR3 on it are uncertain; the CDR3 is the one TCRdb lists. This chain links TRBV15 with TRBJ1-2; the table's D call of TRBD1 was not tested on the DNA. Germline CDR1 reads LNHNV; CDR2 reads YYDKDF (reference sequence). The CDR3 is made up of 17 amino acids, end residues included. The CDR3 loop reads CATSRGRGQETQYGGPC.

This clonotype was seen once. The CDR3 protein is CASSAAPGTANEKLFF. CDR3 nucleotide sequence: TGTGCCAGCAGCGCCGCTCCCGGGACAGCTAATGAAAAACTGTTTTTT. The rearrangement uses TRBV7-2 and TRBJ1-4; 7 bases map to TRBD1. Germline loops: CDR1 SGHTA, CDR2 FQGNSA. This CDR3 comprises 16 residues. V gave up 5 bases and J gave up 3 bases; unmatched junction bases: 9.

The chain employs TRBV14 and TRBJ1-1; perhaps TRBD1 as D (6 bases). The CDR3 spans 15 residues. Germline CDR1 and CDR2: SGHDN and FVKESK. V was clipped by 3 bases and J by 12 bases, with 23 bases between them. The CDR3 coding sequence is TGTGCCAGCAGCCAGGACAGAACACCGGGGAGCGGTTCTTTCTTT. Its protein is CASSQDRTPGSGSFF.

Concerning this clonotype: The final CDR3 position lacks the conserved phenylalanine or tryptophan, pointing to a likely read error. The rearrangement uses TRBV15 and TRBJ2-1; perhaps D is TRBD1 or TRBD2 (7 bases each). The length of the CDR3 is 11 residues. Trimming left V 10 bases short and J 10 bases short, with 14 bases between. Germline CDR1 LNHNV, CDR2 YYDKDF (reference sequence). The CDR3 region is CASRGGDEQFI. Written as DNA, the CDR3 is TGTGCCAGCAGGGGGGGCGACGAGCAGTTCATC.

Regarding this clonotype: One junction end disagrees with the germline gene, perhaps due to a read error. The rearrangement uses TRBV9 and TRBJ2-3; 10 nucleotides match TRBD2. The V gene's germline CDR1 is SGDLS and CDR2 YYNGEE. This CDR3 region has 14 residues. CDR3: CASSESGGETDTHF. The CDR3 DNA is TGTGCCAGCAGCGAAAGCGGGGGGGAGACAGATACGCATTTT.